This record looks at one T cell receptor beta chain sequence and its context. Its target is unknown. CDR1 and CDR2 from the germline V gene are MDHEN and SYDVKM. CDR3 length: 15 amino acids. V shed 6 bases, J shed 4 bases, and the junction held 7 bases outside the gene matches. TCRdb processed the 5' RACE reads anew with MiXCR; each CDR3 protein has one entry. Among more than 400,000 distinct CDR3 sequences listed, approximately 16% were seen once. The data were taken from a study of identical twins. Study outcomes and limitations: In monozygotic twins, models underestimated the sharing of out-of-frame TCR alpha.

The same sample was also used in a study of yellow fever vaccine responses in identical twins.

V gene TRBV28 combines with J gene TRBJ2-5; 11 nucleotides align to TRBD2. This receptor was taken from a woman between 18 and 29 years old in good health. Sequencing was carried out using CD4+ T cells sorted from blood. CDR3 amino acids: CASSPHTSGRETQYF. CDR3 sequence (DNA): TGTGCCAGCAGCCCTCACACTAGCGGGAGAGAGACCCAGTACTTC.